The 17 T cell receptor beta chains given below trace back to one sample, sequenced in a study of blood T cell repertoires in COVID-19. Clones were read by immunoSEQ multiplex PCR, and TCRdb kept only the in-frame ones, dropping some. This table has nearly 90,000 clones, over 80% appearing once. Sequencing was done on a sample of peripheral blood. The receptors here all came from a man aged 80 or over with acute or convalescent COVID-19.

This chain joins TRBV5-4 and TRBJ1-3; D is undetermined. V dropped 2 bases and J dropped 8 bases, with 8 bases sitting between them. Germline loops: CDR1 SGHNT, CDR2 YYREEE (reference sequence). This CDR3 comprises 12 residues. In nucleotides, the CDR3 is TGTGCCAGCAGCTTTTCCCAGGACACCATATATTTT. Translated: CASSFSQDTIYF.

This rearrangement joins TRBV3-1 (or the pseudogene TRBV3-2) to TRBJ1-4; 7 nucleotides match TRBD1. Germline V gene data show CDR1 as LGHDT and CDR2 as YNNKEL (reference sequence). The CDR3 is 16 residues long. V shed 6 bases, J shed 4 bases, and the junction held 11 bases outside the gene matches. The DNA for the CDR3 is TGTGCCAGCAGGCCGGGACAGAAGATTAGTAATGAAAAACTGTTTTTT. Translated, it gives CASRPGQKISNEKLFF.

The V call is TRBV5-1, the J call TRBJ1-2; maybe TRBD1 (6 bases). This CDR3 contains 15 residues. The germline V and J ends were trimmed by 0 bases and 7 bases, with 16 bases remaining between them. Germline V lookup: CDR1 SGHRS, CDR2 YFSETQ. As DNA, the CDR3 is TGCGCCAGCAGCTTGGCCGGTACAGGGTCGGCTGGCTACACCTTC. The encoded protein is CASSLAGTGSAGYTF. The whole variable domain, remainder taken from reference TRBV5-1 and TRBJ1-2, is KAGVTQTPRYLIKTRGQQVTLSCSPISGHRSVSWYQQTPGQGLQFLFEYFSETQRNKGNFPGRFSGRQFSNSRSEMNVSTLELGDSALYLCASSLAGTGSAGYTFGSGTRLTVV.

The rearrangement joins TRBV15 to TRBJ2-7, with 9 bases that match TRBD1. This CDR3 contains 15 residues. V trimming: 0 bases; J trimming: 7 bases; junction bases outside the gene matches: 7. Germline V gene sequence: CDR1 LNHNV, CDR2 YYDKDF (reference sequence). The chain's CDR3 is CATSRDAQGAGEQYF. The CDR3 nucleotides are TGTGCCACCAGCAGAGATGCACAGGGGGCGGGGGAGCAGTACTTC.

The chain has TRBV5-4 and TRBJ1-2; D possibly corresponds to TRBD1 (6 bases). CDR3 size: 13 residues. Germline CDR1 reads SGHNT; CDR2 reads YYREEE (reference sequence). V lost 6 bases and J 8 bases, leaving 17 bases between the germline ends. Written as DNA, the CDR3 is TGTGCCAGCACCCCACAGGGTCCGGAGGGCTACACCTTC. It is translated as CASTPQGPEGYTF.

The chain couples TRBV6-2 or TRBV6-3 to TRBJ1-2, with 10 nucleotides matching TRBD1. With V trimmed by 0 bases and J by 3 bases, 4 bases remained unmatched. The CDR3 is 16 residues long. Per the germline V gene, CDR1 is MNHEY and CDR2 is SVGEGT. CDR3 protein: CASSYSRTGGDYGYTF. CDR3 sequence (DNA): TGTGCCAGCAGTTACTCTCGGACAGGGGGGGACTATGGCTACACCTTC.

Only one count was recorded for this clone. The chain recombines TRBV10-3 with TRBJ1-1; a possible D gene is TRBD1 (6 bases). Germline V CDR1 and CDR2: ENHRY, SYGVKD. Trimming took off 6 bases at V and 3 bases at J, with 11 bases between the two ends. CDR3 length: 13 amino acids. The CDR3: CAIRVQGYTEAFF. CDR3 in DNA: TGTGCCATCAGGGTACAGGGATACACTGAAGCTTTCTTT.

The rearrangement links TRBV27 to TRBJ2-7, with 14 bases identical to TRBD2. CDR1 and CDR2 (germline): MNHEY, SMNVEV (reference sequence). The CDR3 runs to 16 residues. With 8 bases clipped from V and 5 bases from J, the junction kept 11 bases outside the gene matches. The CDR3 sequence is CASRGLAGVVSDEQYF. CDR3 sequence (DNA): TGTGCCAGCCGGGGACTAGCGGGAGTGGTTTCAGACGAGCAGTACTTC.

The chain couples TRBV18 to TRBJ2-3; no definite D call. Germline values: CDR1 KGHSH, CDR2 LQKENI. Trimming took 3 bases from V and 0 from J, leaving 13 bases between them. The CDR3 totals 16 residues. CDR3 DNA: TGTGCCAGCTCACCGGTCCTACCTGCCAGCACAGATACGCAGTATTTT. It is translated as CASSPVLPASTDTQYF.

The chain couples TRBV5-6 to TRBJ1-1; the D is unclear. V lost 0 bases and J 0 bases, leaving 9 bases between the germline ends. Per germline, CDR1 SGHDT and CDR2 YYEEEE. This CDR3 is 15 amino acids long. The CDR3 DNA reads TGTGCCAGCAGCTTGGTTGGAGGCTTGAACACTGAAGCTTTCTTT. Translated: CASSLVGGLNTEAFF.

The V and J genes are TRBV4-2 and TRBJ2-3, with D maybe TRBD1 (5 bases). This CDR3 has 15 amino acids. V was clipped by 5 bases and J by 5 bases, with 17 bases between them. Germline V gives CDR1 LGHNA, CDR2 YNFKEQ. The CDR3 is CASSSNAGQGDTQYF. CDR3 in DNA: TGTGCCAGCAGCTCCAACGCAGGGCAGGGAGATACGCAGTATTTT.

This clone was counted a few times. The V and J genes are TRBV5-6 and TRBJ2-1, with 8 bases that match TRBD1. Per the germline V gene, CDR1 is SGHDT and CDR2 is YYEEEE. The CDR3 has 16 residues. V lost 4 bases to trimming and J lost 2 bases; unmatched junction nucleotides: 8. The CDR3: CASSGDQGATYNEQFF. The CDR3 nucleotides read TGTGCCAGCAGCGGGGATCAGGGGGCGACCTACAATGAGCAGTTCTTC.

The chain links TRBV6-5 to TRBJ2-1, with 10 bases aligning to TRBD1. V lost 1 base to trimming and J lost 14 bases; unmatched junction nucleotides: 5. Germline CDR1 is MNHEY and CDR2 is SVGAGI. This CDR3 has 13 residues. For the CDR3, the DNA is TGTGCCAGCAGTTACTTGTCAGGGACAGGGGAGTTCTTC. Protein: CASSYLSGTGEFF.

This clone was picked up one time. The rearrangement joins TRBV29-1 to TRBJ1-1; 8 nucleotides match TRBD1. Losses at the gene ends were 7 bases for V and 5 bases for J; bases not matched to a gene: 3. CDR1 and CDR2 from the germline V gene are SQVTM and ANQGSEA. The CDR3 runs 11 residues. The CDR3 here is CSAGQGTEAFF. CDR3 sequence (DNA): TGCAGCGCTGGACAGGGTACTGAAGCTTTCTTT.

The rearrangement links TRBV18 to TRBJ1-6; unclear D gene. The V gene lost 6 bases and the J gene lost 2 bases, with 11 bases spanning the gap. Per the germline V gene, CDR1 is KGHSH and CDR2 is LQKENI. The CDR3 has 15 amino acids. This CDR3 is CASSPGVAYNSPLHF. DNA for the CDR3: TGTGCCAGCTCCCCCGGGGTGGCCTATAATTCACCCCTCCACTTT.

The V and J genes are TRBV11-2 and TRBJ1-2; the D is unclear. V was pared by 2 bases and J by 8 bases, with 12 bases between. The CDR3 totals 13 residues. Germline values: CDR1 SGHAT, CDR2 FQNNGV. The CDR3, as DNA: TGTGCCAGCAGCTTACGGGAAGCGGAGGGCTACACCTTC. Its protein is CASSLREAEGYTF.

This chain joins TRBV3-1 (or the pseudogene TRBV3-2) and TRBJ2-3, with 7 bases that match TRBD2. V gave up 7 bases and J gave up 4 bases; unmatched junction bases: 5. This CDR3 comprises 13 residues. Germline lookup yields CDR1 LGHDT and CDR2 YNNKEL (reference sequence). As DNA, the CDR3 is TGTGCCAGCAACGCGGGAGTCGCAGATACGCAGTATTTT. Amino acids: CASNAGVADTQYF.